This TCR beta chain appears in the sequencing data of a study of T cells in Graves' hyperthyroidism and ophthalmopathy. Stability of Graves' hyperthyroidism was defined as absent ophthalmopathy progression within 18 months. Orbital computed tomography, thyroid ultrasound, serum thyroxine and TRAb, and clinical symptoms together informed the diagnoses. The CDR3 regions of TCR beta were amplified from RNA transcripts. During a first-round RT-PCR of the TCR CDR3, the HTBI primer set was used. MiXCR was run by TCRdb on the multiplex PCR reads, yielding one entry per CDR3 protein. Of hundreds of thousands of distinct CDR3 sequences detected, less than 15% appear once; the ten largest clones hold 10% to 13%. This clonotype was seen a few times. The sample was blood. The clonotype originates from a young woman with Graves' hyperthyroidism.

The CDR3 nucleotides read TGTGCCAGCAGCCAAGATCAAGGGGCCATGACTAGCGGGTATGGCAATGAGCAGTTCTTC. This gives the protein CASSQDQGAMTSGYGNEQFF. The V call is TRBV4-2, the J call TRBJ2-1, with 10 bases aligning to TRBD2. There are 20 residues in the CDR3. Per the germline V gene, CDR1 is LGHNA and CDR2 is YNFKEQ. V was pared by 0 bases and J by 6 bases, with 17 bases of the junction left unmatched.